This TCR beta chain stems from a study of CD4+ T cells in melanoma. Notes on the study in general: A reported correlation linked neoantigen-specific CD4+ T cells to CD8+, macrophage and B cell function.

Data came from immunoSEQ multiplex PCR; TCRdb stores just in-frame clones and leaves some out. The table has approximately 47,000 clones, approximately 89% seen once. For this clone: What it binds is unknown.

Germline loops: CDR1 MNHNY, CDR2 SVGAGI (reference sequence). This CDR3 spans 15 amino acids. V was clipped by 4 bases and J by 3 bases; unmatched bases: 4. The source is a human donor with melanoma. The chain links TRBV6-6 to TRBJ1-1; 11 bases are shared with TRBD1. The sequenced sample was peripheral blood. This CDR3 reads CASSWTGGLDTEAFF. CDR3 in DNA: TGTGCCAGCAGTTGGACAGGGGGCTTGGACACTGAAGCTTTCTTT.